The 13 T cell receptor beta chains listed next were all sequenced from one sample in a study of T cell repertoires in cytomegalovirus infection. TCRdb recomputed calls from the reads with MiXCR, one row per CDR3 protein. In the table there are hundreds of thousands of distinct CDR3 sequences, roughly 6.5% of which are singletons. Sequenced input: PBMCs. The receptors come from a human donor in good health (CMV status not recorded). Some clones in this sample may be carry-over from other donors' samples.

This clonotype was counted ten times or more. The chain combines TRBV24-1 with TRBJ2-1; D may match TRBD1 or TRBD2 (5 bases each). Germline V lookup: CDR1 KGHDR, CDR2 SFDVKD. V was shortened by 4 bases and J by 11 bases, with 17 bases between the two germline ends. The length of the CDR3 is 14 residues. The CDR3: CATSEAGTGVKQFF. In DNA form, the CDR3 reads TGTGCCACCAGTGAAGCCGGGACGGGTGTTAAGCAGTTCTTC.

The table lists this clonotype with a few counts. The genes are TRBV10-3 and TRBJ2-1; TRBD2 aligns across 7 bases. Germline V CDR1 and CDR2: ENHRY, SYGVKD. V lost 6 bases and J lost 5; bases outside the gene matches: 4. The CDR3 has 13 residues. The CDR3 spells CAIRGGIDNEQFF. The CDR3 bases are TGTGCCATCAGGGGGGGGATCGACAATGAGCAGTTCTTC.

The rearrangement links TRBV28 to TRBJ1-5; 9 nucleotides agree with TRBD1. The V gene end was trimmed by 3 bases and the J gene end by 10 bases; junction bases not matched to a gene: 7. Looked up from germline, CDR1 is MDHEN and CDR2 is SYDVKM. The length of the CDR3 is 14 residues. For the CDR3, the DNA is TGTGCCAGCAGTTTGACTGACAGGGGGTATCCCCAGCATTTT. This sequence encodes CASSLTDRGYPQHF.

This clonotype has a count of ten or more. This chain links TRBV7-9 with TRBJ2-1; D may be TRBD2 (5 bases). CDR3 length: 13 amino acids. V was clipped by 10 bases and J by 3 bases, with 13 bases between them. The germline gives CDR1 SEHNR, CDR2 FQNEAQ (reference sequence). CDR3 sequence (DNA): TGTGCCATCGATCCACTAGGCTACAATGAGCAGTTCTTC. This codes for CAIDPLGYNEQFF.

This clonotype was counted many times. V usage is TRBV20-1 and J usage is TRBJ2-4; D is ambiguous. The CDR3 is made up of 13 amino acids. Germline assignment: CDR1 DFQATT and CDR2 SNEGSKA (reference sequence). Trimming left V 1 base short and J 4 bases short, with 8 bases between. In DNA form, the CDR3 reads TGCAGTGCTAGAGTTGAGGCTAAAAACATTCAGTACTTC. It specifies CSARVEAKNIQYF.

This clonotype was observed a few times. This chain joins TRBV6-2 or TRBV6-3 and TRBJ2-5, with D maybe TRBD2 (5 bases). Trimming shortened V by 7 bases and J by 7 bases, and 13 bases separated the two germline ends. This CDR3 has 12 amino acids. Germline values: CDR1 MNHEY, CDR2 SVGEGT. The CDR3 protein is CASNEGGRTQYF. The CDR3, as DNA: TGTGCCAGCAATGAGGGCGGAAGGACCCAGTACTTC.

This clonotype has ten or more counts. This chain connects TRBV7-6 to TRBJ2-7; maybe TRBD2 (6 bases). Germline assignment: CDR1 SGHVS and CDR2 FNYEAQ. Trimming stripped 1 base from V and 8 bases from J, with 9 bases between. The CDR3 spans 12 residues. The CDR3 is CASSLGDFQQYF. The CDR3 bases are TGTGCCAGCAGCTTAGGGGACTTTCAGCAGTACTTC.

This rearrangement joins TRBV6-5 to TRBJ2-3; 9 bases agree with TRBD2. The V and J ends lost 6 bases and 5 bases, in that order; junction bases with no gene match: 18. CDR3 length: 18 amino acids. Germline loops: CDR1 MNHEY, CDR2 SVGAGI. This chain's CDR3 is CASSFSLSGGGGGDTQYF. The DNA for the CDR3 is TGTGCCAGCAGCTTCTCTTTGAGTGGCGGGGGGGGGGGAGATACGCAGTATTTT.

Ten or more counts support this clonotype. The chain links TRBV6-2 or TRBV6-3 to TRBJ1-1, with no clear D. Germline V gene lookup returns CDR1 MNHEY and CDR2 SVGEGT. The CDR3 is 14 amino acids. Trimming left V 6 bases short and J 0 bases short, with 11 bases between. In DNA, the CDR3 is TGTGCCAGCAGACGACGGGAGATGAACACTGAAGCTTTCTTT. This translates into CASRRREMNTEAFF.

The sample holds many counts of this clonotype. CDR3 DNA: TGTGCCAGCAGACCGGAGTCCTACGAGCAGTACTTC. Translating gives CASRPESYEQYF. V gene TRBV6-6 combines with J gene TRBJ2-7; D gene uncertain. V was pared by 6 bases and J by 1 base, with 7 bases between. The CDR3 is 12 residues long. CDR1 is MNHNY and CDR2 is SVGAGI in the germline V gene (reference sequence).

This clonotype was seen many times. The rearrangement joins TRBV7-2 to TRBJ2-3, with TRBD2 matching over 7 bases. The V gene end was trimmed by 1 base and the J gene end by 0 bases; junction bases not matched to a gene: 13. Looked up from germline, CDR1 is SGHTA and CDR2 is FQGNSA. CDR3 length: 19 residues. The CDR3 loop is CASSLVARGGGASTDTQYF. The CDR3, as DNA: TGTGCCAGCAGCTTAGTGGCTCGCGGCGGGGGAGCTAGCACAGATACGCAGTATTTT.

In its sample, this clonotype was seen many times. CDR3 region: CASSPGGTNSNQPQHF. CDR3 nucleotides: TGTGCCAGCTCACCAGGGGGTACAAATAGCAATCAGCCCCAGCATTTT. The chain uses TRBV18 and TRBJ1-5; a weak D match, TRBD1 (5 bases). V was shortened by 2 bases and J by 0 bases, with 11 bases between the two germline ends. The V gene's germline CDR1 is KGHSH and CDR2 LQKENI. The CDR3 runs to 16 residues.

This clonotype came up many times. This chain links TRBV11-3 with TRBJ2-5, with D perhaps given as TRBD1 or TRBD2 (5 bases each). CDR1 SGHNT and CDR2 YENEEA come from the germline V gene. The CDR3 runs 12 residues. V was pared by 5 bases and J by 5 bases, with 9 bases between. DNA of the CDR3: TGTGCCAGCAGCCACGGGGCCGAGACCCAGTACTTC. Translated, it gives CASSHGAETQYF.